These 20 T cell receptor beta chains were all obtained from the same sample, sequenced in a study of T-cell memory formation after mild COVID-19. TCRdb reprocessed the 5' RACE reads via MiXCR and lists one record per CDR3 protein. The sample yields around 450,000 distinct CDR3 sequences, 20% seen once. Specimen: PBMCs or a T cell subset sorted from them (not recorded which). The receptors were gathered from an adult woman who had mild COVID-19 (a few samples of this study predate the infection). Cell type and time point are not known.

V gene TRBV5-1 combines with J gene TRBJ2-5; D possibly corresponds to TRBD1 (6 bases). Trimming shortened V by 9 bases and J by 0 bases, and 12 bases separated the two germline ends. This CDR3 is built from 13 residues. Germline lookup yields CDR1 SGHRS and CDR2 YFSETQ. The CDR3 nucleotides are TGCGCCACCTCTGGACAGTACCAAGAGACCCAGTACTTC. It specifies CATSGQYQETQYF.

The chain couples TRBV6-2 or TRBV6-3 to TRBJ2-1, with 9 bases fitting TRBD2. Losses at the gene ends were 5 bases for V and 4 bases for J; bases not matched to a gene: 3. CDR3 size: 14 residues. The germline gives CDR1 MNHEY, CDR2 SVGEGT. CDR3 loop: CASSGAGGYNEQFF. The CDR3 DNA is TGTGCCAGCAGTGGAGCGGGAGGTTACAATGAGCAGTTCTTC.

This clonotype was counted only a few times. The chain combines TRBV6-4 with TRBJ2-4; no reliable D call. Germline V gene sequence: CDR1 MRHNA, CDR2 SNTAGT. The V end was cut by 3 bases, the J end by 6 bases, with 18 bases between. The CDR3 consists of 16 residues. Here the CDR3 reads CASSESQVEVSNIQYF. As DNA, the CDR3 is TGTGCCAGCAGTGAATCCCAGGTCGAAGTTTCAAACATTCAGTACTTC.

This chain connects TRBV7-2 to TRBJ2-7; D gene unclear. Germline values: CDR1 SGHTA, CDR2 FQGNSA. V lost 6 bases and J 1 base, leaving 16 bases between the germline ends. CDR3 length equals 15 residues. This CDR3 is CASSPAEGSSYEQYF. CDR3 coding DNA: TGTGCCAGCAGTCCCGCCGAAGGGTCATCCTACGAGCAGTACTTC.

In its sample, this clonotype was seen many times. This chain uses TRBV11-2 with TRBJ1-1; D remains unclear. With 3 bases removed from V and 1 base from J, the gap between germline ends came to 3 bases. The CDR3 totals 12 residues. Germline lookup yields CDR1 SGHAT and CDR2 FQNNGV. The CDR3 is CASSLANTEAFF. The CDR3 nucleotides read TGTGCCAGCAGCTTGGCGAACACTGAAGCTTTCTTT.

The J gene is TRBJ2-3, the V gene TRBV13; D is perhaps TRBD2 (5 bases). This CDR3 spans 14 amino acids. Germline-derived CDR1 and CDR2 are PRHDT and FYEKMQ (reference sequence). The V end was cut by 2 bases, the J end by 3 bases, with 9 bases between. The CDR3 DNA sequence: TGTGCCAGCAGCTTAAATCGGGATACAGATACGCAGTATTTT. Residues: CASSLNRDTDTQYF.

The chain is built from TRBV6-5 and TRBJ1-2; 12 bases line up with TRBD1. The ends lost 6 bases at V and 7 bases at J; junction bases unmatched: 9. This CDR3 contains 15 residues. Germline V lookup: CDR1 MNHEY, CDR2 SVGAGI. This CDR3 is CASSSGQGAPSGYTF. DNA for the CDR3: TGTGCCAGCAGCTCGGGACAGGGGGCTCCAAGTGGCTACACCTTC.

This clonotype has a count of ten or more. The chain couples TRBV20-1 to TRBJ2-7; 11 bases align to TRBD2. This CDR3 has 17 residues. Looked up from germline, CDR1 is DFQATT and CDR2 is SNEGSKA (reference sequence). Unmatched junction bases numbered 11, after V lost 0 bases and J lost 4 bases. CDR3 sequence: CSARDKSRLAGLYEQYF. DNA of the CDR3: TGCAGTGCTAGAGATAAATCTCGACTAGCGGGACTATACGAGCAGTACTTC.

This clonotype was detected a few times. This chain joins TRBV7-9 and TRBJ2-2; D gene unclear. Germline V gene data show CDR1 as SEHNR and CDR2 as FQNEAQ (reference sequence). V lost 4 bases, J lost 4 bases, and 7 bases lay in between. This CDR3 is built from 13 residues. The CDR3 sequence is CASSSPGTGELFF. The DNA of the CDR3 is TGTGCCAGCAGCTCCCCAGGCACCGGGGAGCTGTTTTTT.

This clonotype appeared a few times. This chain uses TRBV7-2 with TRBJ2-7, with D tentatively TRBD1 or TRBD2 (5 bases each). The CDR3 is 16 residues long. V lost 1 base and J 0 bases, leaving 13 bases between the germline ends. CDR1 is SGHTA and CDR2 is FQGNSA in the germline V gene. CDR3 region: CASSLVNSGLSYEQYF. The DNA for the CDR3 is TGTGCCAGCAGCTTAGTAAATTCGGGGCTCTCCTACGAGCAGTACTTC.

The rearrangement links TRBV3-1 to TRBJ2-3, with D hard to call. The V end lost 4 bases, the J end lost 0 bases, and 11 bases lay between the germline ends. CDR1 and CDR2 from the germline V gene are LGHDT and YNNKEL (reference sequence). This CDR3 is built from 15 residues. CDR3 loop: CASSPLSASTDTQYF. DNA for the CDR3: TGTGCCAGCAGCCCTCTTTCGGCCAGCACAGATACGCAGTATTTT.

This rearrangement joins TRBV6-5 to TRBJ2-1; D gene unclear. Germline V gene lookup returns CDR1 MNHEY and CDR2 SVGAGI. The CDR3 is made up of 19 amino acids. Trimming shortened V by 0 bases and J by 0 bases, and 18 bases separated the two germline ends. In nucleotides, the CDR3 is TGTGCCAGCAGTTACTCTGTCTATCGGCAGGCCTTCTCCTACAATGAGCAGTTCTTC. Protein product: CASSYSVYRQAFSYNEQFF.

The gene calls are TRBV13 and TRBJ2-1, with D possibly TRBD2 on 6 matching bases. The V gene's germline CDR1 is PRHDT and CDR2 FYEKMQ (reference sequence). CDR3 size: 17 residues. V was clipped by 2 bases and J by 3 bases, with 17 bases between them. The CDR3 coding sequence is TGTGCCAGCAGCTTAAGTATGGGACTTCGGATCTACAATGAGCAGTTCTTC. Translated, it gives CASSLSMGLRIYNEQFF.

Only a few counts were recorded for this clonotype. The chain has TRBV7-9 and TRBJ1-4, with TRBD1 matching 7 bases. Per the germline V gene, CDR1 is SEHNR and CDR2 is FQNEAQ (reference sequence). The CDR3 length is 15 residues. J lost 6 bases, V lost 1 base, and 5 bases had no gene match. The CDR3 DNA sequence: TGTGCCAGCAGCTTAGAAGGGGGCCGGTATGAAAAACTGTTTTTT. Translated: CASSLEGGRYEKLFF.

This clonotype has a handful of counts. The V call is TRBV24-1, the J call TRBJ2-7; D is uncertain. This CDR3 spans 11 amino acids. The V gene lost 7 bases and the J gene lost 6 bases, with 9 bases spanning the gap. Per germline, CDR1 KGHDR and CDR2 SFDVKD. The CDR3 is CATSRGVEQYF. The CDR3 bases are TGTGCCACCAGCCGTGGCGTCGAGCAGTACTTC.

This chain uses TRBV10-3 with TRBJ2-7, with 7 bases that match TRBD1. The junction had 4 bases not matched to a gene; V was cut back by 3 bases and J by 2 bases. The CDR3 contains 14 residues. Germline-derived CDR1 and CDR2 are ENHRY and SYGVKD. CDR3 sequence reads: CAISEGTDTYEQYF. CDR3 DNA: TGTGCCATCAGTGAAGGGACAGACACCTACGAGCAGTACTTC.

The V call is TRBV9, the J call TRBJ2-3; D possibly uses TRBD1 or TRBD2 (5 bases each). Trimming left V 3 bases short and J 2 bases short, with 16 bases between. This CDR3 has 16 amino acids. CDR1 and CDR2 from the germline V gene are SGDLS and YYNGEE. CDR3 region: CASSAGTAAYTDTQYF. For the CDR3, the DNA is TGTGCCAGCAGCGCTGGGACGGCCGCTTACACAGATACGCAGTATTTT. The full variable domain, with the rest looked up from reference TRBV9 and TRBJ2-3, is DSGVTQTPKHLITATGQRVTLRCSPRSGDLSVYWYQQSLDQGLQFLIQYYNGEERAKGNILERFSAQQFPDLHSELNLSSLELGDSALYFCASSAGTAAYTDTQYFGPGTRLTVL.

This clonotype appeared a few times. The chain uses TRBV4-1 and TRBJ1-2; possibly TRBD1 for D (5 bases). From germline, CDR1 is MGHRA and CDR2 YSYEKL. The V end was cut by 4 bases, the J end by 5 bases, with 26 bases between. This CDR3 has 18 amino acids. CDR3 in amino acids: CASSRLETPRGTLYGYTF. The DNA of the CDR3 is TGCGCCAGCAGCCGACTGGAAACCCCGCGAGGGACCCTATATGGCTACACCTTC.

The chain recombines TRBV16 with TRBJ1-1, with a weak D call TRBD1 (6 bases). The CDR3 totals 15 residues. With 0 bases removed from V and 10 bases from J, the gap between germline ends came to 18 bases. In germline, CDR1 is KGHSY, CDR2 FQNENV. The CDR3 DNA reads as TGTGCCAGCAGCCAATCGGGCAACAGGGACGTTGTAGCTTTCTTT. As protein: CASSQSGNRDVVAFF.

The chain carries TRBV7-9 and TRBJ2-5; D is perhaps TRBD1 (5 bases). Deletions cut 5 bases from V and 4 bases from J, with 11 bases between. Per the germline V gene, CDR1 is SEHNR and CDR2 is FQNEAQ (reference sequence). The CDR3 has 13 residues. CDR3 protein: CASSHPRGETQYF. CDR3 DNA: TGTGCCAGCAGCCATCCAAGGGGAGAGACCCAGTACTTC.